This TCR beta chain is drawn from a study of T cell repertoires in aging, cancer and after chemotherapy. Looking at the study overall: Chronic lymphocytic leukemia patients on fludarabine- or bendamustine-based regimens gave paired samples before and after chemotherapy. General study findings and limits: Lymphoid organ infiltration in hematological cancer patients may impair thymic emigration or peripheral T cell expansion. In each cancer cohort, median generation probability increased across chemotherapy, suggesting thymic output rebounded. Compared with age-matched healthy donors, untreated hematological or solid cancer patients showed higher blood TCR clonality.

Rearranged V-D-J TRB sequences were amplified with a mixed TRB-A/B primer pool. TCRdb processed the multiplex PCR reads anew with MiXCR; each CDR3 protein has one entry. The repertoire has about 5,700 distinct CDR3 sequences, 44% of them found once; the top ten carry approximately 7.5%. As regards this clonotype: No antigen is known for it.

The CDR3 contains 11 residues. The V end lost 2 bases, the J end lost 6 bases, and 3 bases lay between the germline ends. Germline V lookup: CDR1 MDHEN, CDR2 SYDVKM. The template was genomic DNA from peripheral blood, not RNA. This TCR came from a human donor with a blood cancer. The sequenced material came from blood. The V gene is TRBV28, the J gene TRBJ2-3; D is undetermined. Here the CDR3 reads CASSLGDTQYF. CDR3 nucleotides: TGTGCCAGCAGTTTAGGGGATACGCAGTATTTT. The variable domain in full, completed from reference TRBV28 and TRBJ2-3, reads DVKVTQSSRYLVKRTGEKVFLECVQDMDHENMFWYRQDPGLGLRLIYFSYDVKMKEKGDIPEGYSVSREKKERFSLILESASTNQTSMYLCASSLGDTQYFGPGTRLTVL.